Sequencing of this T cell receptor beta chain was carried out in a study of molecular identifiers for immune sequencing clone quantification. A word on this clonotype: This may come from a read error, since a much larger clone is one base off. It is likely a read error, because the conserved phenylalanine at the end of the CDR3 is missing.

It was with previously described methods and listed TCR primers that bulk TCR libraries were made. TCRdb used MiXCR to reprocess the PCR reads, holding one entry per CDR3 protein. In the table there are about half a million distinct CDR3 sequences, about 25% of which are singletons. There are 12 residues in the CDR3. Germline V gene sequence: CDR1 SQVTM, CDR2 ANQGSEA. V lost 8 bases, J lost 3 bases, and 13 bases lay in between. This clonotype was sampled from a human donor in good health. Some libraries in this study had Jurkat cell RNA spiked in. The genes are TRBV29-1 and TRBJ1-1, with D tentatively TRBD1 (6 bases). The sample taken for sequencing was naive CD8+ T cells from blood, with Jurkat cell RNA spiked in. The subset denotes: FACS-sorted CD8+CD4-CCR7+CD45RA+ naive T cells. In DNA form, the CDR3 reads TGCAGCACAATACAGGGATACACTGAAGCTTTCATT. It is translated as CSTIQGYTEAFI.